The T cell receptor (beta chain) described here comes from a study of T cells in Graves' hyperthyroidism and ophthalmopathy (dated by TCRdb to about 2019). In terms of the full investigation: Peripheral blood was sampled at the time of initial diagnosis, prior to any treatment. According to the paper, TCR Vbeta CDR3 sequencing was carried out on 135 peripheral blood samples, which came from over 40 ophthalmopathy, 75 to 80 hyperthyroidism and approximately 17 progressor patients. TCR V-J signatures able to tell the groups apart were searched for in a discovery cohort of 90 to 100 patients, of whom around 43 had Graves' ophthalmopathy and under 65 had stable Graves' hyperthyroidism. Prospective prediction of ophthalmopathy was tested in an independent validation cohort of some 20 hyperthyroidism patients and 17 patients who later progressed to ophthalmopathy. For training and testing, the 80 to 100 patients in the discovery cohort were randomly divided in a 7:3 ratio. The study also compared thyroid tissue and blood T-cell repertoires from a handful of Graves' hyperthyroidism patients. Once sampling was done, hyperthyroidism patients were given methimazole at a starting dose of 30 mg daily, whereas ophthalmopathy patients were given high-dose intravenous methylprednisolone. Study-wide findings and limitations: No statistical method was used to set the sample size in advance, and investigators knew the group allocation. Ophthalmopathy was separated from stable hyperthyroidism by a 13 V-J signature model, with 85% to 90% sensitivity and approximately 84% specificity obtained in cross-validation and 80%/75% obtained in testing. Most expanded thyroid clonotypes (frequency above 0.001) were also found in blood, which suggests that blood repertoires may mirror thyroid immune responses. In validation, the model predicted progression to ophthalmopathy with 55% to 71% sensitivity and over 72% specificity, a median of 6.5 months before onset.

The TCR beta CDR3 regions were amplified from RNA transcripts. A first-round RT-PCR of the TCR CDR3 used the HTBI primer set with the Qiagen OneStep RT-PCR kit. A second multiplex PCR round built the libraries, followed by size selection and purification. Libraries were sequenced paired-end with 100 bp reads on an Illumina HiSeq2000. The paper's processing steps were these. SOAPnuke was used to process the raw data, removing reads that contained adapters or uncalled bases, had a mean Phred below 15, or lacked an exact match to the constant primer or identifier. COPE v1.2.5 was used to merge high-quality paired reads, and clonotypes were defined as unique nucleotide sequences. MiTCR v1.1 was used to align the clonotypes against IMGT TRBV, TRBD and TRBJ reference segments. Only V-J combinations with frequency above 0.0001, covering about 99% of repertoires, were analysed. The TCS score was defined as the ratio of F50 (clonal expansion) to E x V (chaos), calculated using BLOSUM62-based TCRdist between CDR3 peptides within each V-J. Welch's t-statistics and random forest reduced 450 to 600 V-J features to 13, which were used in a naive Bayes classifier (R e1071). The public reads were reprocessed in TCRdb via fastp at Q25 and MiXCR, keeping in-frame beta chains. Rows are combined by CDR3 protein, so each entry shows the most common genes and DNA. The authors' filters were not applied to this entry. The sample table lists approximately 510,000 distinct CDR3 sequences, under 25% of them with a count of one. The ten top clones hold 26% of the sample.

This clonotype was recorded at least ten times. Its antigen remains unidentified. There are no base qualities to consult, and no much larger clone falls within one base. Trimming at the junction amounts to 6 bases on V and 1 base on J, and the germline ends lie 9 bases apart. The germline V gene (reference sequence) specifies LGHDT as CDR1 and YNNKEL as CDR2. The CDR3 has 13 amino acids, counting the end cysteine and phenylalanine. The sequence is cut down to CDR3 DNA, 39 bases in frame from base 1. Stable Graves' hyperthyroidism was defined as the absence of progression to ophthalmopathy over 18 months of follow-up. Hyperthyroidism patients were aged 18 to 65 years and newly diagnosed, with disease duration of less than 2 months. Exclusion was applied to patients with uncontrolled infections, other autoimmune diseases, pregnancy or lactation. Diagnoses were established on the basis of clinical symptoms, serum thyroxine and TRAb, thyroid ultrasound, and orbital computed tomography. PBMCs were isolated from around 10 ml of fresh peripheral blood by Ficoll-Paque density gradient centrifugation. Trizol reagent was used to extract total RNA, and RNA quality was then checked on an Agilent 2100 Bioanalyzer.

The chain was built from TRBV3-1 and TRBJ1-1; TRBD1 could be the D gene, as 6 bases match. Sequencing was carried out using blood. The receptor was derived from a man aged 18 to 29 with Graves' hyperthyroidism. At the DNA level, the sequence is TGTGCCAGCAGTAAGGGGGGGAACACTGAAGCTTTCTTT. Its product reads: CASSKGGNTEAFF.